This T cell receptor beta chain was recovered during a study of T cell repertoires in cytomegalovirus infection. Deletions cut 1 base from V and 2 bases from J, with 8 bases between. The CDR3 length is 14 residues. CDR1 SGHAT and CDR2 FQNNGV come from the germline V gene. This clonotype has at least ten counts. TCRdb re-called the reads through MiXCR, storing one row per CDR3 protein. Of approximately 500,000 distinct CDR3 sequences listed, roughly 12% are singletons. Material for sequencing was PBMCs. The receptor comes from a human donor in good health (CMV status not recorded). Some clones in this sample may be carry-over from other donors' samples. The rearrangement uses TRBV11-2 and TRBJ2-5; D is uncertain. CDR3 region: CASSLVGKQETQYF. The CDR3 DNA follows: TGTGCCAGCAGCTTAGTCGGCAAACAAGAGACCCAGTACTTC.